This note documents a single T cell receptor beta chain sequence. What it recognizes is unknown. V was trimmed by 1 base and J by 0 bases, leaving 9 bases between them. Germline-derived CDR1 and CDR2 are KGHDR and SFDVKD. The CDR3 is 16 residues long. RNA transcripts yielded amplified TCR beta CDR3 regions. HTBI primers were used for first-round RT-PCR of the TCR CDR3. TCRdb re-derived calls from the multiplex PCR reads in MiXCR, one entry per CDR3 protein. Here the sample spans 530,000 or so distinct CDR3 sequences, around 24% being singletons. This specimen belongs to a study of T cells in Graves' hyperthyroidism and ophthalmopathy. General study results and limits: A model of 13 V-J pairs discriminated ophthalmopathy from stable hyperthyroidism.

Not enrolled were patients with uncontrolled infection, other autoimmune disease, pregnancy or lactation. Input material: blood. This TCR came from a woman aged 30 to 39 with Graves' ophthalmopathy. The rearrangement links TRBV24-1 to TRBJ1-5; D is undetermined. This chain's CDR3 is CATSDFGCYSNQPQHF. The CDR3 nucleotides read TGTGCCACCAGTGATTTCGGCTGTTATAGCAATCAGCCCCAGCATTTT.